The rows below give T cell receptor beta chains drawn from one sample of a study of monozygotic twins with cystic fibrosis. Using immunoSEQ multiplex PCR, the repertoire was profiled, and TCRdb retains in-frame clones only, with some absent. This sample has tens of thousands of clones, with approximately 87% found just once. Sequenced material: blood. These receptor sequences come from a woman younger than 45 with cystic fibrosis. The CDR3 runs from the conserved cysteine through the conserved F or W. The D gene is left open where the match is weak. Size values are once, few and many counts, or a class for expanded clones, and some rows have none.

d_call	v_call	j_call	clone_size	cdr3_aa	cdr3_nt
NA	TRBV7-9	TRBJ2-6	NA	CASSYPQWGANVLTF	TGTGCCAGCAGCTACCCCCAGTGGGGGGCCAACGTCCTGACTTTC
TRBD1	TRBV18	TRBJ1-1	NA	CASSRDRNTEAFF	TGTGCCAGCTCACGGGACAGAAACACTGAAGCTTTCTTT
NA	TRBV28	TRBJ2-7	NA	CASRNAYEQYF	TGTGCCAGCAGGAATGCATACGAGCAGTACTTC
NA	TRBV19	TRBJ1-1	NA	CASSIGKNTEAFF	TGTGCCAGTAGTATCGGAAAGAACACTGAAGCTTTCTTT
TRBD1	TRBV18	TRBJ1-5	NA	CASSPDRGRQPQHF	TGTGCCAGCTCACCAGACAGGGGGCGTCAGCCCCAGCATTTT
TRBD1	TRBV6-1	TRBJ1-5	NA	CASDRQGPSGPQHF	TGTGCCAGCGACCGACAGGGCCCTTCGGGGCCCCAGCATTTT
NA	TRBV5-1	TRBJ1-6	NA	CASSPFWGSNSPLHF	TGCGCCAGCAGCCCGTTCTGGGGCAGTAATTCACCCCTCCACTTT
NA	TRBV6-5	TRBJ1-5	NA	CASSYIRSQPQHF	TGTGCCAGCAGTTACATCAGAAGCCAGCCCCAGCATTTT
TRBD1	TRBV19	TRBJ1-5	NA	CASSTRGQGNNQPQHF	TGTGCCAGTAGTACCCGCGGACAGGGAAACAATCAGCCCCAGCATTTT
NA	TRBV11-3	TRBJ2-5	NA	CASSLVDPGGETQYF	TGCGCCAGCAGCTTAGTGGACCCAGGAGGAGAGACCCAGTACTTC
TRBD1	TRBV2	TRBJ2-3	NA	CASTGGGGYTDTQYF	TGTGCCAGCACAGGGGGCGGAGGGTACACAGATACGCAGTATTTT
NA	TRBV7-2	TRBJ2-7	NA	CASSLGQSSYEQYF	TGTGCCAGCAGCTTAGGTCAGAGCTCCTACGAGCAGTACTTC
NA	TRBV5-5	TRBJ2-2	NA	CASSGWIRANTGELFF	TGTGCCAGCAGCGGGTGGATCAGGGCCAACACCGGGGAGCTGTTTTTT
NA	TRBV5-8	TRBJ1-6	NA	CASSLRPPNSPLHF	TGTGCCAGCAGCTTGAGGCCTCCTAATTCACCCCTCCACTTT
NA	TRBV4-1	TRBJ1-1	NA	CASSQDWKAEAFF	TGCGCCAGCAGCCAAGATTGGAAGGCTGAAGCTTTCTTT
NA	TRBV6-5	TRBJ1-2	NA	CASSSRGSEAYTF	TGTGCCAGCAGTTCGAGGGGGAGCGAAGCCTACACCTTC
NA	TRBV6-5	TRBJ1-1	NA	CASTRRGGWDTEAFF	TGTGCCAGCACCCGCCGCGGGGGCTGGGACACTGAAGCTTTCTTT
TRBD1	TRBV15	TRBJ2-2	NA	CATSTDRGPGELFF	TGTGCCACCAGCACGGACAGGGGGCCCGGGGAGCTGTTTTTT
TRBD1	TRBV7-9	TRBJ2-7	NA	CASSVGDRGLTYEQYF	TGTGCCAGCAGCGTTGGGGACAGGGGTCTTACTTACGAGCAGTACTTC
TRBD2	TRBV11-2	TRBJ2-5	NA	CASSPGLARGGGETQYF	TGTGCCAGCAGCCCAGGACTAGCTAGAGGGGGTGGGGAGACCCAGTACTTC
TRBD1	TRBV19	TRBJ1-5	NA	CASSRGTGQGMPQHF	TGTGCCAGTAGTAGAGGGACAGGACAGGGGATGCCCCAGCATTTT
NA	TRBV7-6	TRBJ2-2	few	CASSWGTGELFF	TGTGCCAGCAGTTGGGGTACCGGGGAGCTGTTTTTT
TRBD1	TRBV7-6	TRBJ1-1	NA	CASSTETGVTEAFF	TGTGCCAGCAGCACCGAAACAGGGGTCACTGAAGCTTTCTTT
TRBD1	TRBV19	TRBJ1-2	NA	CASSLDRGHGYTF	TGTGCCAGTAGTTTAGACAGGGGGCATGGCTACACCTTC
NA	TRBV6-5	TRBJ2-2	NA	CASSYSRAGAGELFF	TGTGCCAGCAGTTACTCGCGTGCCGGGGCCGGGGAGCTGTTTTTT
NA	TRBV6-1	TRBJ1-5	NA	CASLHYTRGNQPQHF	TGTGCCAGCCTTCACTACACAAGGGGGAATCAGCCCCAGCATTTT
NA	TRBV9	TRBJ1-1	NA	CASSRSRGFNTEAFF	TGTGCCAGCAGCCGTAGTAGGGGGTTCAACACTGAAGCTTTCTTT
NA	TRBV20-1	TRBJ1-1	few	CSARGNTEAFF	TGCAGTGCTAGAGGAAACACTGAAGCTTTCTTT
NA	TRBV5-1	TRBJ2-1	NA	CASSLDSSSYNEQFF	TGCGCCAGCAGCTTGGACAGTTCCTCCTACAATGAGCAGTTCTTC
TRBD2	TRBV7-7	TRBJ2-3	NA	CASSLVGRGDTQYF	TGTGCCAGCAGCTTAGTGGGGCGGGGGGATACGCAGTATTTT
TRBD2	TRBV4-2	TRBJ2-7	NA	CASSLSGGAGEQYF	TGTGCCAGCAGCCTTAGCGGGGGGGCGGGAGAGCAGTACTTC
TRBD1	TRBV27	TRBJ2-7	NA	CASSLSRGQGGYEQYF	TGTGCCAGCAGTTTATCGAGGGGACAGGGAGGATACGAGCAGTACTTC
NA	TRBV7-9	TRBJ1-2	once	CASTRLNYGYTF	TGTGCCAGCACCCGGCTTAACTATGGCTACACCTTC
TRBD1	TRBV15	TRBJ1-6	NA	CAVGGTENSPLHF	TGTGCCGTCGGGGGGACAGAGAATTCACCCCTCCACTTT
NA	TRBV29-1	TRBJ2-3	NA	CSVVPFTSTDTQYF	TGCAGCGTTGTCCCGTTTACTAGCACAGATACGCAGTATTTT
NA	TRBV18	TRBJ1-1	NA	CASSDTTYTEAFF	TGTGCCAGCTCAGATACGACGTACACTGAAGCTTTCTTT
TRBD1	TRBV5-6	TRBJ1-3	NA	CASSFWTGKAGNTIYF	TGTGCCAGCAGCTTCTGGACAGGGAAGGCTGGAAACACCATATATTTT
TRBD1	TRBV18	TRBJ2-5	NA	CASSPSGQGETQYF	TGTGCCAGCTCACCCTCCGGACAGGGGGAGACCCAGTACTTC
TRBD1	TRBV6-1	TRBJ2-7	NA	CASSEGLGGGEQYF	TGTGCCAGCAGTGAAGGGTTAGGGGGCGGCGAGCAGTACTTC
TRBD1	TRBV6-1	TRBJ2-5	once	CASRVGQGQETQYF	TGTGCCAGCAGAGTGGGACAGGGGCAAGAGACCCAGTACTTC
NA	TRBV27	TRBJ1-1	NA	CASQTLKLGEAFF	TGTGCCAGCCAAACCCTTAAACTAGGAGAAGCTTTCTTT
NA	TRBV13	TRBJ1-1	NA	CASSLYTGRAEAFF	TGTGCCAGCAGCTTATATACAGGGCGGGCTGAAGCTTTCTTT
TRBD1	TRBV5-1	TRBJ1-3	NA	CASSTTGVGNTIYF	TGCGCCAGCAGCACTACAGGGGTTGGAAACACCATATATTTT
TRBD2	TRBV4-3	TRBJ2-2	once	CASSQDLGRAHGELFF	TGCGCCAGCAGCCAAGATCTGGGGAGGGCCCACGGGGAGCTGTTTTTT
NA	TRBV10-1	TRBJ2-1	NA	CASSDRDSNNEQFF	TGCGCCAGCAGTGACAGGGATAGTAATAATGAGCAGTTCTTC
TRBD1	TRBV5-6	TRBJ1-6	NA	CASTMGQRANSPLHF	TGTGCCAGCACCATGGGACAGCGGGCTAATTCACCCCTCCACTTT
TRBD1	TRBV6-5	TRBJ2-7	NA	CASSPRGQPFTGQYF	TGTGCCAGCAGCCCTCGGGGACAGCCTTTTACGGGGCAGTACTTC
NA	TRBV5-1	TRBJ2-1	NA	CASRVAYNEQFF	TGCGCCAGCAGGGTAGCATACAATGAGCAGTTCTTC
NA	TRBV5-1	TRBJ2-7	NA	CASSLTSHEQYF	TGCGCCAGCAGCCTAACATCTCACGAGCAGTACTTC